One and the same sample provided the 9 T cell receptor beta chains below, sequenced in a study of shared clonotypes between healthy human individuals. Only in-frame clones appear in the TCRdb table, and some are missing; sequencing was by immunoSEQ multiplex PCR. The data show about 480,000 clones, approximately 79% seen once. Sequenced: PBMCs. The receptors here all came from a woman aged 40 to 49 in good health. Some clones in this sample may be carry-over from other donors' samples.

This clone showed up just once. This rearrangement joins TRBV18 to TRBJ1-2, with D tentatively TRBD1 (5 bases). Trimming shortened V by 3 bases and J by 1 base, and 12 bases separated the two germline ends. The germline V gene has CDR1 KGHSH and CDR2 LQKENI. The CDR3 loop spans 15 amino acids. The CDR3 DNA follows: TGTGCCAGCTCACCGGAGGGGCTCAGTAACTATGGCTACACCTTC. Translating gives CASSPEGLSNYGYTF.

This CDR3 is CAISELAPSTDTQYF. CDR3 DNA sequence: TGTGCCATCAGTGAACTAGCGCCCAGCACAGATACGCAGTATTTT. V is TRBV10-3 and J is TRBJ2-3; TRBD2 agrees at 7 bases. There are 15 residues in the CDR3. Germline CDR1 is ENHRY and CDR2 is SYGVKD. Germline trimming cut 3 bases from V and 0 bases from J; bases unmatched to any gene: 3.

This clone showed up just once. The V call is TRBV25-1, the J call TRBJ1-4; D gene uncertain. Germline V CDR1 and CDR2: MGHDK, SYGVNS. The V gene lost 7 bases and the J gene lost 7 bases, with 7 bases spanning the gap. This CDR3 contains 11 residues. The CDR3 protein is CASMGGEKLFF. The CDR3 DNA reads TGTGCCAGCATGGGTGGTGAAAAACTGTTTTTT.

The CDR3 nucleotides are TGTGCCAGCAGCTTGGTTTCAGTCTACGAGCAGTACTTC. Amino acids: CASSLVSVYEQYF. The chain employs TRBV5-6 and TRBJ2-7; D not resolved. Trimming stripped 0 bases from V and 3 bases from J, with 7 bases between. The CDR3 runs to 13 residues. The germline V gene has CDR1 SGHDT and CDR2 YYEEEE.

The count of this clone is one. The genes are TRBV4-1 and TRBJ2-1; D is ambiguous. V was cut by 1 base and J by 0 bases, with 7 bases left in between. CDR3 size: 15 residues. Germline assignment: CDR1 MGHRA and CDR2 YSYEKL. CDR3 DNA: TGCGCCAGCAGCCAAGGTCCACGCTCCTACAATGAGCAGTTCTTC. It translates to CASSQGPRSYNEQFF.

This clone has ten or more counts. The CDR3 sequence: CASSSLGEPLNEQFF. Here the CDR3 DNA reads TGCGCCAGCAGCTCTTTGGGGGAGCCATTGAATGAGCAGTTCTTC. V usage is TRBV5-1 and J usage is TRBJ2-1; the D gene could be TRBD1 or TRBD2 (5 bases each). Trimming shortened V by 3 bases and J by 7 bases, and 17 bases separated the two germline ends. Germline V gene data show CDR1 as SGHRS and CDR2 as YFSETQ. The CDR3 length is 15 residues.

CDR3: CASSMQPNQPQHF. The CDR3 DNA reads as TGTGCCAGTAGTATGCAGCCCAATCAGCCCCAGCATTTT. The chain recombines TRBV19 with TRBJ1-5; D gene ambiguous. The CDR3 contains 13 residues. Germline V gives CDR1 LNHDA, CDR2 SQIVND (reference sequence). Between the trimmed V and J ends, which lost 3 bases and 3 bases, there was a span of 6 bases.

The chain recombines TRBV7-3 with TRBJ1-1; a possible D gene is TRBD1 (6 bases). This CDR3 is built from 15 residues. V was clipped by 1 base and J by 2 bases, with 11 bases between them. Germline V lookup: CDR1 SGHTA, CDR2 FQGTGA. The CDR3 loop is CASSLMAGANTEAFF. Here the CDR3 DNA reads TGTGCCAGCAGCTTAATGGCAGGGGCTAACACTGAAGCTTTCTTT.

Only a few counts were recorded for this clone. Distinct nucleotide sequences in the sample also encode this CDR3. The rearrangement uses TRBV10-1 and TRBJ2-7; D is undetermined. Trimming shortened V by 0 bases and J by 4 bases, and 4 bases separated the two germline ends. CDR1 WNHNN and CDR2 SYGVQD come from the germline V gene (reference sequence). The CDR3 length is 12 residues. DNA of the CDR3: TGCGCCAGCAGTGAGTCGGGGTACGAGCAGTACTTC. It yields the protein CASSESGYEQYF.